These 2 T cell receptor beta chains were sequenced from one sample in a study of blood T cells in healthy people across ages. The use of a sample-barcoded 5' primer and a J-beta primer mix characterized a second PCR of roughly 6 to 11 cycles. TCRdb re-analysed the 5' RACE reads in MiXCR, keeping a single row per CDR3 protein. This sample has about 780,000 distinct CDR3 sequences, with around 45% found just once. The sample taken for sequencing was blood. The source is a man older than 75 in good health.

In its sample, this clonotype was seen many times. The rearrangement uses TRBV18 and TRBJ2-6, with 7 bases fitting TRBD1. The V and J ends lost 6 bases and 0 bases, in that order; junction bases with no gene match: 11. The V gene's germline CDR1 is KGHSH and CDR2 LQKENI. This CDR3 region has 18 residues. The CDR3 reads CASSFTDRFPSGANVLTF. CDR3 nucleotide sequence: TGTGCCAGCTCTTTCACGGACAGGTTTCCCTCTGGGGCCAACGTCCTGACTTTC. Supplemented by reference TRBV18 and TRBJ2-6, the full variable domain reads NAGVMQNPRHLVRRRGQEARLRCSPMKGHSHVYWYRQLPEEGLKFMVYLQKENIIDESGMPKERFSAEFPKEGPSILRIQQVVRGDSAAYFCASSFTDRFPSGANVLTFGAGSRLTVL.

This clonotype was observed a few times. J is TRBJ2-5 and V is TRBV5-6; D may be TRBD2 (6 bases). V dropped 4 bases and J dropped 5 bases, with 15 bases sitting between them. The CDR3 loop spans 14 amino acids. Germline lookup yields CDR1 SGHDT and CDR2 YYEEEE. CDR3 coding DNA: TGTGCCAGCAGCCCGACTCGGGAGATCGAGACCCAGTACTTC. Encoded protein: CASSPTREIETQYF.